Listed below are T cell receptor beta chains from one sample, sequenced in a study of T cell repertoires in cytomegalovirus infection. These receptors' antigens are unknown. Each CDR3 protein gets one entry after TCRdb re-called the reads with MiXCR. The sample lists some 940,000 distinct CDR3 sequences, around a third occurring once. Sequenced here: cultured CD8+ T cells from PBMCs, sampled from culture after CMV antigen stimulation. The receptors originated from a human donor in good health (CMV status not recorded). Some clones in this sample may be carry-over from other donors' samples. CDR3s include the opening cysteine and the closing phenylalanine or tryptophan. The D gene is left open where the match is weak. Size values are once, few and many counts, or a class for expanded clones, and some rows have none.

d_gene	abundance	v_gene	j_gene	CDR3aa	CDR3nt
NA	many	TRBV7-2	TRBJ2-5	CASSSLSAPYQETQYF	TGTGCCAGCAGCTCACTCTCGGCCCCGTACCAAGAGACCCAGTACTTC
NA	few	TRBV6-6	TRBJ1-1	CASSYQTNTEAFF	TGTGCCAGCAGTTATCAGACGAACACTGAAGCTTTCTTT
NA	many	TRBV19	TRBJ1-4	CASNTRADTNEKLFF	TGTGCCAGTAACACTCGGGCGGACACTAATGAAAAACTGTTTTTT
NA	few	TRBV6-6	TRBJ1-1	CASSSPTTEAFF	TGTGCCAGCAGTTCGCCGACCACTGAAGCTTTCTTT
TRBD1	NA	TRBV28	TRBJ1-1	CASGGRQGLDTEAFF	TGTGCCAGCGGGGGGAGACAGGGGTTGGACACTGAAGCTTTCTTT
NA	NA	TRBV6-1	TRBJ2-5	CASFSTGLRRETQYF	TGTGCCAGCTTTTCGACAGGTTTGCGTAGAGAGACCCAGTACTTC
NA	NA	TRBV6-5	TRBJ1-3	CASTNGDTIYF	TGTGCCAGCACCAACGGGGACACCATATATTTT
TRBD2	NA	TRBV27	TRBJ2-5	CANNRLAGGPETQYF	TGTGCCAACAATCGACTAGCGGGGGGGCCAGAGACCCAGTACTTC
NA	NA	TRBV19	TRBJ2-2	CASSIDEAGLHTGELFF	TGTGCCAGTAGTATAGATGAAGCCGGACTGCACACCGGGGAGCTGTTTTTT
TRBD2	once	TRBV7-3	TRBJ2-2	CASSPTAGVNTGELFF	TGTGCCAGCAGCCCGACGGCGGGGGTGAACACCGGGGAGCTGTTTTTT
NA	NA	TRBV7-8	TRBJ2-3	CASSYVRSTDTQYF	TGTGCCAGCAGCTATGTCCGGAGCACAGATACGCAGTATTTT
NA	NA	TRBV12-3/TRBV12-4	TRBJ2-2	CASSPHGTERHPTGELFF	TGTGCCAGCAGTCCGCATGGGACCGAGCGACACCCCACCGGGGAGCTGTTTTTT
NA	NA	TRBV7-3	TRBJ1-2	CASSFNQMAGDYGYTF	TGTGCCAGCAGCTTTAATCAAATGGCAGGGGACTATGGCTACACCTTC
TRBD1	many	TRBV7-6	TRBJ2-1	CASSFGKGAGEQFF	TGTGCCAGCAGCTTTGGAAAGGGGGCGGGTGAGCAGTTCTTC
NA	few	TRBV20-1	TRBJ1-2	CSARDLGEGYGYTF	TGCAGTGCTAGAGATTTGGGGGAGGGCTATGGCTACACCTTC
NA	NA	TRBV6-6	TRBJ2-5	CASSYSGGAGGRETQYF	TGTGCCAGCAGTTACTCGGGGGGGGCAGGGGGAAGGGAGACCCAGTACTTC
TRBD2	many	TRBV7-2	TRBJ2-4	CASSQTSGGGIQYF	TGTGCCAGCAGCCAGACTAGCGGGGGGGGCATTCAGTACTTC
NA	many	TRBV7-9	TRBJ1-1	CASSSVGWTEAFF	TGTGCCAGCAGCTCAGTAGGGTGGACTGAAGCTTTCTTT
NA	NA	TRBV5-3	TRBJ2-3	CASSPWAIAENTDTQYF	TGTGCCAGCAGCCCCTGGGCGATAGCGGAAAACACAGATACGCAGTATTTT
NA	many	TRBV27	TRBJ1-5	CASRPGENQPQHF	TGTGCCAGCAGGCCGGGGGAAAATCAGCCCCAGCATTTT
NA	NA	TRBV2	TRBJ2-5	CASRMKRTAQETQYF	TGTGCCAGCAGGATGAAAAGGACGGCCCAAGAGACCCAGTACTTC
NA	NA	TRBV15	TRBJ1-1	CATSRDLSIYTEAFF	TGTGCCACCAGCAGAGACCTTTCGATCTACACTGAAGCTTTCTTT
NA	few	TRBV7-2	TRBJ2-1	CASMGAERGMFF	TGTGCCAGCATGGGGGCCGAGCGGGGAATGTTCTTC